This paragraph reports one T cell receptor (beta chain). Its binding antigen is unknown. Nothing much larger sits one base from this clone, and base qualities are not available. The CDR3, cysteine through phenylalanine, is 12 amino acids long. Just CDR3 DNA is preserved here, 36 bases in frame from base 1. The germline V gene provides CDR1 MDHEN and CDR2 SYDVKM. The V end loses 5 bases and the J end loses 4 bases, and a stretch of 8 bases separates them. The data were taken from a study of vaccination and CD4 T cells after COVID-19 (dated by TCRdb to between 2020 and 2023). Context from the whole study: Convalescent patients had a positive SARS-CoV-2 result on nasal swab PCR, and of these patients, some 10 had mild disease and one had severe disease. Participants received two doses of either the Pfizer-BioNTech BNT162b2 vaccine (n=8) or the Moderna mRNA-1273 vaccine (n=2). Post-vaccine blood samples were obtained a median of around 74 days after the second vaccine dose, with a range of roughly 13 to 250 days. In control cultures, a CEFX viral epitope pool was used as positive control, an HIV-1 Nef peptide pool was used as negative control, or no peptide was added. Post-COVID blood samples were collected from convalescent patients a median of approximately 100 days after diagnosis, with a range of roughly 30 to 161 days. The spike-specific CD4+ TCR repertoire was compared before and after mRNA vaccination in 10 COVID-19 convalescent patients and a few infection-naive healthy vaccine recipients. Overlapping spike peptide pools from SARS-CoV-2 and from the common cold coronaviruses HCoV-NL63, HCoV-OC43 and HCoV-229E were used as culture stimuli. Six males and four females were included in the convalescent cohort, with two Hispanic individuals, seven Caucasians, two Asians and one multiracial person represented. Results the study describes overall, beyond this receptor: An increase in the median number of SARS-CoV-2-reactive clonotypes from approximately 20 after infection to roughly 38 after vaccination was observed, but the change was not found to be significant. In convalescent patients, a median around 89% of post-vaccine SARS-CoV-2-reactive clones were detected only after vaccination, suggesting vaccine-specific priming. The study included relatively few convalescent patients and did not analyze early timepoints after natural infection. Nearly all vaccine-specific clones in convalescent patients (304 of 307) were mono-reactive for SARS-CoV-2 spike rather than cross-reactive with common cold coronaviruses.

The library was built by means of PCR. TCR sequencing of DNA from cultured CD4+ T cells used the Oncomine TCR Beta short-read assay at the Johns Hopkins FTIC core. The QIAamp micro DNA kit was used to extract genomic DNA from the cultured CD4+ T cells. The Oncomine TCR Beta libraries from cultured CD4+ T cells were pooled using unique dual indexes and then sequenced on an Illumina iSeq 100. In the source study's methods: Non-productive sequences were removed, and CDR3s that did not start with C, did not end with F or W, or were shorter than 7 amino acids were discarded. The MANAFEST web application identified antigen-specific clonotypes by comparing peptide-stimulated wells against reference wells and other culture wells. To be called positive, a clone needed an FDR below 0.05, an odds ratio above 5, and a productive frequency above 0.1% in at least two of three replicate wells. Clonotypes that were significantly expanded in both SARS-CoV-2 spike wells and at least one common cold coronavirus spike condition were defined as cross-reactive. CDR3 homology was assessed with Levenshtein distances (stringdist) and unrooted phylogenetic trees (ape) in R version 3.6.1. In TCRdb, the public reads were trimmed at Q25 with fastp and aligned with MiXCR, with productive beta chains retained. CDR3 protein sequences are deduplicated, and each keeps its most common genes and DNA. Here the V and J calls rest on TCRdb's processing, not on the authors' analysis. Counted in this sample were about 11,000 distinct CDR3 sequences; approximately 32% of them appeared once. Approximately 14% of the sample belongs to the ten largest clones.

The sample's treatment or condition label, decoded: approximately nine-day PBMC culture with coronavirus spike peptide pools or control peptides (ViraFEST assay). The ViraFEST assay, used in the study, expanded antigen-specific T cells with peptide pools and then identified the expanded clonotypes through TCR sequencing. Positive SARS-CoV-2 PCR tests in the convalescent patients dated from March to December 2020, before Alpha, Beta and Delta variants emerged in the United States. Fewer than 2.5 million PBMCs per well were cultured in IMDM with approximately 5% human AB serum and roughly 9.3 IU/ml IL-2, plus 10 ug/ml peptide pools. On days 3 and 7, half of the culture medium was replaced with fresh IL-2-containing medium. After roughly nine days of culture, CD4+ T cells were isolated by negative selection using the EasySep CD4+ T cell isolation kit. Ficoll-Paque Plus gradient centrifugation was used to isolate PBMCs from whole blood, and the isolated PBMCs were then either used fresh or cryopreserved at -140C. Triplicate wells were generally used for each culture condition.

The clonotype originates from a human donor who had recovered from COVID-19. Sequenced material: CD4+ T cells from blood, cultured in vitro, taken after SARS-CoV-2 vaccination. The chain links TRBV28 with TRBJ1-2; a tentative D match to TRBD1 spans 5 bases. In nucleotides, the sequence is TGTGCCAGCAGTGCCAGGGCCTATGGCTACACCTTC. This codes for CASSARAYGYTF.